These 24 T cell receptor beta chains were sequenced from one sample in a study of shared clonotypes between healthy human individuals. Using immunoSEQ multiplex PCR, the repertoire was profiled, and TCRdb retains in-frame clones only, with some absent. The sample consists of roughly 2,500,000 clones, over 85% of them appearing once. Sequencing input: naive CD4+ T cells from PBMCs. This sample's subset: CD45RA+ positively selected. The receptors were gathered from a man between 18 and 35 years old in good health. Some clones in this sample may be carry-over from other donors' samples.

Notes on this clone: Other nucleotide sequences in the sample specify the same CDR3. V is TRBV19 and J is TRBJ2-7, with D perhaps assigned TRBD1 or TRBD2 (7 bases each). With 6 bases removed from V and 1 base from J, the gap between germline ends came to 10 bases. CDR3 length equals 13 residues. Germline V CDR1 and CDR2: LNHDA, SQIVND (reference sequence). The CDR3: CASRQGGSYEQYF. For the CDR3, the DNA is TGTGCCAGTAGGCAGGGGGGGTCCTACGAGCAGTACTTC. Supplemented by reference TRBV19 and TRBJ2-7, the full variable domain reads DGGITQSPKYLFRKEGQNVTLSCEQNLNHDAMYWYRQDPGQGLRLIYYSQIVNDFQKGDIAEGYSVSREKKESFPLTVTSAQKNPTAFYLCASRQGGSYEQYFGPGTRLTVT.

This chain uses TRBV7-3 with TRBJ2-5; 9 nucleotides line up with TRBD1. V was clipped by 5 bases and J by 5 bases; unmatched bases: 6. The CDR3 runs to 14 residues. CDR1 is SGHTA and CDR2 is FQGTGA in the germline V gene. The CDR3 DNA follows: TGTGCCAGCAGCCCCGACAGGGGGTGGGAGACCCAGTACTTC. It is translated as CASSPDRGWETQYF. The entire variable domain, with the rest obtained from reference TRBV7-3 and TRBJ2-5, is as follows: GAGVSQTPSNKVTEKGKYVELRCDPISGHTALYWYRQSLGQGPEFLIYFQGTGAADDSGLPNDRFFAVRPEGSVSTLKIQRTERGDSAVYLCASSPDRGWETQYFGPGTRLLVL.

V gene TRBV5-4 combines with J gene TRBJ2-3; D gene uncertain. CDR1 and CDR2 from the germline V gene are SGHNT and YYREEE (reference sequence). This CDR3 has 14 amino acids. Trimming left V 0 bases short and J 5 bases short, with 10 bases between. Written as DNA, the CDR3 is TGTGCCAGCAGCTTGGAACCCTGGGGAGATACGCAGTATTTT. Amino acids: CASSLEPWGDTQYF.

The sample holds one count of this clone. The V and J genes are TRBV28 and TRBJ2-5; 7 nucleotides agree with TRBD1. TRBJ2-7 matches the DNA end more closely, so the J call is doubtful. This CDR3 contains 14 residues. Per germline, CDR1 MDHEN and CDR2 SYDVKM. The CDR3: CASSLARGPYEQYF. The CDR3 DNA reads TGTGCCAGCAGTTTGGCTAGGGGGCCCTACGAGCAGTACTTC.

The V gene is TRBV4-3, the J gene TRBJ2-7, with 11 positions matching TRBD1. Germline V gene sequence: CDR1 LGHNA, CDR2 YSLEER. The CDR3 loop spans 17 amino acids. The V gene end was trimmed by 4 bases and the J gene end by 2 bases; junction bases not matched to a gene: 10. CDR3 region: CASSPRSPGQGAYEQYF. CDR3 coding DNA: TGCGCCAGCAGCCCAAGGAGTCCGGGACAGGGGGCCTACGAGCAGTACTTC.

The V call is TRBV27, the J call TRBJ2-5; the D gene is possibly TRBD2 (5 bases). Germline-derived CDR1 and CDR2 are MNHEY and SMNVEV (reference sequence). V dropped 1 base and J dropped 2 bases, with 5 bases sitting between them. This CDR3 is 13 amino acids long. The CDR3 sequence: CASSLLAQETQYF. CDR3 bases: TGTGCCAGCAGTTTATTAGCGCAAGAGACCCAGTACTTC.

This rearrangement joins TRBV5-6 to TRBJ1-4, with 7 bases fitting TRBD1. The germline V gene encodes CDR1 SGHDT and CDR2 YYEEEE. This CDR3 has 17 amino acids. Trimming at V came to 3 bases and at J to 7 bases, leaving 15 bases not matched to a gene. The CDR3 DNA follows: TGTGCCAGCAGCTACTGGACAGGTGCCCTGCGGGGTGAAAAACTGTTTTTT. It yields the protein CASSYWTGALRGEKLFF.

The chain links TRBV23-1 to TRBJ2-5; weak D call: TRBD1 (7 bases). TRBV23-1 is recorded as an ORF, its role being uncertain. Trimming stripped 1 base from V and 5 bases from J, with 17 bases between. The CDR3 is 16 residues long. The CDR3 region has the DNA TGCGCCAGCAGTCAATGCCGACAGGGAGGATGGGAGACCCAGTACTTC. This codes for CASSQCRQGGWETQYF.

The rearrangement links TRBV25-1 to TRBJ1-1; tentative D call: TRBD1 (5 bases). CDR3 length: 13 amino acids. The germline V gene has CDR1 MGHDK and CDR2 SYGVNS. V was pared by 2 bases and J by 9 bases, with 13 bases between. CDR3 in DNA: TGTGCCAGCAGTGAAGTATCGGCAGGGCAAGCTTTCTTT. It encodes CASSEVSAGQAFF.

This rearrangement joins TRBV2 to TRBJ2-1, with 8 bases aligning to TRBD2. The J segment lost 9 bases and the V segment lost 5 bases, leaving 6 bases of the junction unmatched. There are 13 residues in the CDR3. Germline assignment: CDR1 SNHLY and CDR2 FYNNEI. CDR3 sequence reads: CASSRREEGEQFF. The CDR3 region has the DNA TGTGCCAGCAGTAGGCGGGAGGAGGGTGAGCAGTTCTTC.

This chain uses TRBV28 with TRBJ2-5; D remains unclear. V lost 6 bases, J lost 5 bases, and 10 bases lay in between. The CDR3 totals 12 residues. Germline CDR1 MDHEN, CDR2 SYDVKM. CDR3 protein: CASSTTVETQYF. CDR3 nucleotides: TGTGCCAGCAGCACAACGGTGGAGACCCAGTACTTC.

The chain employs TRBV19 and TRBJ1-5, with D possibly matching TRBD1 (5 bases). The germline V gene has CDR1 LNHDA and CDR2 SQIVND (reference sequence). CDR3 length equals 16 residues. Trimming left V 4 bases short and J 4 bases short, with 17 bases between. CDR3 bases: TGTGCCAGTAGTACCCGAACCCCTGCAGGGAATCAGCCCCAGCATTTT. It codes for CASSTRTPAGNQPQHF.

The chain links TRBV28 to TRBJ1-1, with 8 bases identical to TRBD1. CDR1 MDHEN and CDR2 SYDVKM come from the germline V gene. The length of the CDR3 is 14 residues. V lost 7 bases, J lost 3 bases, and 7 bases stayed unmatched. The CDR3 reads CASIPRTGHTEAFF. Here the CDR3 DNA reads TGTGCCAGCATCCCCAGGACAGGGCACACTGAAGCTTTCTTT.

In the case of this clone: This specimen includes other DNA sequences encoding the same CDR3. The J gene is TRBJ2-3, the V gene TRBV5-1; 15 nucleotides line up with TRBD2. CDR3 length: 16 residues. Per the germline V gene, CDR1 is SGHRS and CDR2 is YFSETQ. V lost 4 bases to trimming and J lost 4 bases; unmatched junction nucleotides: 4. CDR3 amino acids: CASSLRTSGRADTQYF. The CDR3 DNA sequence: TGCGCCAGCAGCCTTCGGACTAGCGGGAGGGCAGATACGCAGTATTTT.

Details on this clone: This specimen includes other DNA sequences encoding the same CDR3. This sequence joins TRBV6-5 and TRBJ1-1; D uncertain. V dropped 2 bases and J dropped 3 bases, with 10 bases sitting between them. Germline V lookup: CDR1 MNHEY, CDR2 SVGAGI. CDR3 length: 14 residues. The DNA of the CDR3 is TGTGCCAGCAGTTACCTGGCAGGAGACACTGAAGCTTTCTTT. It codes for CASSYLAGDTEAFF.

The V gene is TRBV10-3, the J gene TRBJ2-5, with D perhaps TRBD2 (5 bases). Germline CDR1 and CDR2: ENHRY and SYGVKD. The CDR3 is 14 residues long. V lost 4 bases and J 3 bases, leaving 12 bases between the germline ends. The CDR3 DNA reads TGTGCCATCAGTGCCGGGATTTGGGAAGAGACCCAGTACTTC. Translated: CAISAGIWEETQYF.

The rearrangement links TRBV29-1 to TRBJ2-3, with 9 bases matching TRBD1. This CDR3 has 14 residues. Germline trimming cut 5 bases from V and 1 base from J; bases unmatched to any gene: 4. The germline V gene has CDR1 SQVTM and CDR2 ANQGSEA. DNA for the CDR3: TGCAGCGTTATGGGACAGGGAGGCACAGATACGCAGTATTTT. Translating gives CSVMGQGGTDTQYF.

In the case of this clone: Other DNA sequences in the same sample also yield this CDR3. The gene calls are TRBV2 and TRBJ1-5, with 7 bases fitting TRBD1. Per germline, CDR1 SNHLY and CDR2 FYNNEI. This CDR3 is built from 13 residues. V was pared by 6 bases and J by 4 bases, with 3 bases of the junction left unmatched. CDR3 residues: CASRGDSNQPQHF. The CDR3 DNA follows: TGTGCCAGCAGGGGGGACAGTAATCAGCCCCAGCATTTT.

The chain joins TRBV19 to TRBJ1-5; maybe TRBD1 (5 bases). The CDR3 consists of 13 residues. Germline V gene data show CDR1 as LNHDA and CDR2 as SQIVND (reference sequence). V was cut by 3 bases and J by 7 bases, with 10 bases left in between. CDR3 nucleotides: TGTGCCAGTAGTATGCGGAGGGACCAGCCCCAGCATTTT. Translating gives CASSMRRDQPQHF.

The CDR3 spells CASSPQAQTYEQYF. CDR3 coding DNA: TGTGCCAGCTCACCACAAGCACAGACCTACGAGCAGTACTTC. The chain uses TRBV18 and TRBJ2-7; D remains ambiguous. The V end lost 1 base, the J end lost 2 bases, and 9 bases lay between the germline ends. The CDR3 is made up of 14 amino acids. CDR1 and CDR2 (germline): KGHSH, LQKENI.

This clone was seen only once. The chain employs TRBV28 and TRBJ1-2; D perhaps matches TRBD1 (6 bases). Germline CDR1 is MDHEN and CDR2 is SYDVKM. V gave up 6 bases and J gave up 4 bases, with 24 bases separating them. CDR3 length: 17 residues. For the CDR3, the DNA is TGTGCCAGCAGGAATAGTCGGGGGCTTTCATTATCCTATGGCTACACCTTC. Amino acids: CASRNSRGLSLSYGYTF.

This chain uses TRBV4-2 with TRBJ1-4; D gene ambiguous. The CDR3 loop spans 13 amino acids. CDR1 and CDR2 (germline): LGHNA, YNFKEQ. V was pared by 4 bases and J by 8 bases, with 11 bases between. CDR3 in amino acids: CASSPPTWEKLFF. DNA for the CDR3: TGTGCCAGCAGCCCGCCCACGTGGGAAAAACTGTTTTTT.

Turning to this clone: The same CDR3 arises from other DNA sequences in this sample as well. J is TRBJ2-3 and V is TRBV5-1; D is perhaps TRBD2 (6 bases). V was pared by 4 bases and J by 0 bases, with 12 bases between. CDR3 size: 15 residues. The germline V gene has CDR1 SGHRS and CDR2 YFSETQ. Written as DNA, the CDR3 is TGCGCCAGCAGCCTTAGCGGAGCTAGCACAGATACGCAGTATTTT. It yields the protein CASSLSGASTDTQYF.

Comments on this clone: Other DNA sequences in the same sample also yield this CDR3. J is TRBJ1-1 and V is TRBV5-1, with D perhaps TRBD1 (6 bases). The germline V gene has CDR1 SGHRS and CDR2 YFSETQ. V lost 4 bases, J lost 5 bases, and 18 bases lay in between. CDR3 length: 15 residues. DNA for the CDR3: TGCGCCAGCAGCCCGGCCGGGGGGGCCGGGACTGAAGCTTTCTTT. As protein: CASSPAGGAGTEAFF.